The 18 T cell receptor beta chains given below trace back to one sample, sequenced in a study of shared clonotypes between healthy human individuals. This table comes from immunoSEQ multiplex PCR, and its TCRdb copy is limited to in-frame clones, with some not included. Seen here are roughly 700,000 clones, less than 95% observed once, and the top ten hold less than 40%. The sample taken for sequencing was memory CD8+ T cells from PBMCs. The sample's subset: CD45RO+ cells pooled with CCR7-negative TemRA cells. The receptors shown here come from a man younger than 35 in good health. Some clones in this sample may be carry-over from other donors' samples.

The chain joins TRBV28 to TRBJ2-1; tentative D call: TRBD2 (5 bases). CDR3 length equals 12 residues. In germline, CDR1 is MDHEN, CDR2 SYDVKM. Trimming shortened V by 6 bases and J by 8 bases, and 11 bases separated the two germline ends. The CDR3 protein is CASSRDGDEQFF. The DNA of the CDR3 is TGTGCCAGCAGCCGAGACGGGGATGAGCAGTTCTTC.

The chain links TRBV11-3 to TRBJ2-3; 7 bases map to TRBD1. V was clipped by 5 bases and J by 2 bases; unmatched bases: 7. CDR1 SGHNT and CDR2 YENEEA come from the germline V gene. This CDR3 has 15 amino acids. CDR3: CASSPRTGPTDTQYF. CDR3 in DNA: TGTGCCAGCAGCCCACGGACAGGACCCACAGATACGCAGTATTTT.

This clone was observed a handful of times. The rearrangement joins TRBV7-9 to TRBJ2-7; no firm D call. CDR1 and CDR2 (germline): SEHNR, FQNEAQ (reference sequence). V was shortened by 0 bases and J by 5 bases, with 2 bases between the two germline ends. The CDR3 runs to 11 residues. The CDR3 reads CASSLADEQYF. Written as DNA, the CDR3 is TGTGCCAGCAGCTTAGCCGACGAGCAGTACTTC.

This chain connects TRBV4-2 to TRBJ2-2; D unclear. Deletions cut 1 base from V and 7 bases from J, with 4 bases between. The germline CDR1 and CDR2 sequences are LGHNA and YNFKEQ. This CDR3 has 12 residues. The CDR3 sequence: CASSQGVGELFF. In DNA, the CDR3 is TGTGCCAGCAGCCAAGGCGTCGGGGAGCTGTTTTTT.

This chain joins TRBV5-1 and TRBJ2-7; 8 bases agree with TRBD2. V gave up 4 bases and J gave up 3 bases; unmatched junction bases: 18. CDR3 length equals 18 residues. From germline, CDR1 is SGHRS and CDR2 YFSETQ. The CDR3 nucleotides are TGCGCCAGCAGCACCGCCCCACATTCAGCGGGAGTAAGCTACGAGCAGTACTTC. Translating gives CASSTAPHSAGVSYEQYF.

The CDR3 protein is CASSECVLAKNIQYF. The CDR3 DNA follows: TGCGCCAGCAGTGAATGTGTATTAGCCAAAAACATTCAGTACTTC. The chain has TRBV10-1 and TRBJ2-4; D unclear. Trimming left V 3 bases short and J 0 bases short, with 9 bases between. This CDR3 has 15 residues. Germline V gene lookup returns CDR1 WNHNN and CDR2 SYGVQD (reference sequence).

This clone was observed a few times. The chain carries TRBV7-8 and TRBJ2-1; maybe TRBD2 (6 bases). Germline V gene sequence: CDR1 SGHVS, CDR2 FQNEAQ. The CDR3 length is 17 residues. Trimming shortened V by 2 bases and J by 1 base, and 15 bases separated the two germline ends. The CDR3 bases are TGTGCCAGCAGCTTAACCGGGGCGGGAACTTCCTACAATGAGCAGTTCTTC. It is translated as CASSLTGAGTSYNEQFF.

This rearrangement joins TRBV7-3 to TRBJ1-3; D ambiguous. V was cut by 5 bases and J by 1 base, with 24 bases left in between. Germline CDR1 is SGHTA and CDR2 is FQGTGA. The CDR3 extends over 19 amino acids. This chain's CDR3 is CASSLTPDPNTRSGNTIYF. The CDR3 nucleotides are TGTGCCAGCAGCCTCACCCCTGACCCCAACACGAGATCTGGAAACACCATATATTTT. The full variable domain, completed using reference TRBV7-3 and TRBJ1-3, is GAGVSQTPSNKVTEKGKYVELRCDPISGHTALYWYRQSLGQGPEFLIYFQGTGAADDSGLPNDRFFAVRPEGSVSTLKIQRTERGDSAVYLCASSLTPDPNTRSGNTIYFGEGSWLTVV.

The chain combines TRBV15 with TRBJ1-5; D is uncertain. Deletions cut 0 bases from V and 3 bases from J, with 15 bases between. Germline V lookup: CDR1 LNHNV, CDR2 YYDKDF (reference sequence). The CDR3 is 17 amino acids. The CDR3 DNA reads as TGTGCCACCAGCAGAGATTCGAGTCCCCATGACAATCAGCCCCAGCATTTT. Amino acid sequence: CATSRDSSPHDNQPQHF. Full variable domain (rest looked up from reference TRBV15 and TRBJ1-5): DAMVIQNPRYQVTQFGKPVTLSCSQTLNHNVMYWYQQKSSQAPKLLFHYYDKDFNNEADTPDNFQSRRPNTSFCFLDIRSPGLGDTAMYLCATSRDSSPHDNQPQHFGDGTRLSIL.

CDR3 loop: CASSPGGETEAFF. In nucleotides, the CDR3 is TGTGCCAGCAGCCCCGGTGGGGAGACTGAAGCTTTCTTT. V and J are TRBV9 and TRBJ1-1; no firm D call. Germline V gene sequence: CDR1 SGDLS, CDR2 YYNGEE. The CDR3 contains 13 residues. Deletions cut 4 bases from V and 5 bases from J, with 12 bases between. Full variable domain (remainder filled in from reference TRBV9 and TRBJ1-1): DSGVTQTPKHLITATGQRVTLRCSPRSGDLSVYWYQQSLDQGLQFLIQYYNGEERAKGNILERFSAQQFPDLHSELNLSSLELGDSALYFCASSPGGETEAFFGQGTRLTVV.

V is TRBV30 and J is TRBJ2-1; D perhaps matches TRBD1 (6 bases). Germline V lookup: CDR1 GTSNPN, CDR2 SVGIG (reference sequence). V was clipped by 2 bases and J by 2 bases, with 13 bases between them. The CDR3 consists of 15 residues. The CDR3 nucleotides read TGTGCCTGGAGTCCGGGTACAGGGCCCTACAATGAGCAGTTCTTC. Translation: CAWSPGTGPYNEQFF.

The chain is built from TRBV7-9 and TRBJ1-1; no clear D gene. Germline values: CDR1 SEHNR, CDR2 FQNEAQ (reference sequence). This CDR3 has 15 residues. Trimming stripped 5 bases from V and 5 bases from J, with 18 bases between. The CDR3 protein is CASSLSLLLGTEAFF. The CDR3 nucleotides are TGTGCCAGCAGCCTTTCCCTACTATTGGGGACTGAAGCTTTCTTT.

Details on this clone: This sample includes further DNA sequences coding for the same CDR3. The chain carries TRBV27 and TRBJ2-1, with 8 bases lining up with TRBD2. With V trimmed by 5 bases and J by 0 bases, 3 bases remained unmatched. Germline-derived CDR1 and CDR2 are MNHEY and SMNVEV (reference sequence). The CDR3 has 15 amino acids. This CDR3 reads CASSPSGSSYNEQFF. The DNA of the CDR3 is TGTGCCAGCAGTCCCAGCGGGAGCTCCTACAATGAGCAGTTCTTC.

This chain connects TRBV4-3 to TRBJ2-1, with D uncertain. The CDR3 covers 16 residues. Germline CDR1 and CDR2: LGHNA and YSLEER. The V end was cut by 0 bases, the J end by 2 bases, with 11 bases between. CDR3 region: CASSQEGGTAYNEQFF. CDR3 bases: TGCGCCAGCAGCCAAGAGGGCGGCACAGCCTACAATGAGCAGTTCTTC.

CDR3 protein: CASSPRVAGVDEQFF. Written as DNA, the CDR3 is TGTGCCAGCAGTCCCAGGGTAGCGGGAGTGGATGAGCAGTTCTTC. V usage is TRBV28 and J usage is TRBJ2-1; 9 positions agree with TRBD2. This CDR3 region has 15 residues. Germline assignment: CDR1 MDHEN and CDR2 SYDVKM. V gave up 5 bases and J gave up 8 bases; unmatched junction bases: 10.

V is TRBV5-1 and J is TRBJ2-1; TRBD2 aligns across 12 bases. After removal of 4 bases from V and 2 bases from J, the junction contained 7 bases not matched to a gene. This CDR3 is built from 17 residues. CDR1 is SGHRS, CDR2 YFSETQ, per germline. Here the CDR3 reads CASSATSGGLAYNEQFF. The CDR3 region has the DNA TGCGCCAGCAGCGCGACTAGCGGGGGATTAGCCTACAATGAGCAGTTCTTC.

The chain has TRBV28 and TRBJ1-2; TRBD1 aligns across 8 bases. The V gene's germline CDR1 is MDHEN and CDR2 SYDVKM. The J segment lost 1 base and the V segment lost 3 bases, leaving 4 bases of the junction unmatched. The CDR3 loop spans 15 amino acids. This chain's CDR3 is CASSFRGLGNYGYTF. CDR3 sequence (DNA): TGTGCCAGCAGTTTCAGGGGGCTAGGTAACTATGGCTACACCTTC.

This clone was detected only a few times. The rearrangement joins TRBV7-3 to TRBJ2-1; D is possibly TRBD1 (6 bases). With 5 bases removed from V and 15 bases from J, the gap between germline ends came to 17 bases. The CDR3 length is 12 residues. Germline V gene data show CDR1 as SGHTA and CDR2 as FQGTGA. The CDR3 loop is CASSPGDGKMFF. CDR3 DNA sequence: TGTGCCAGCAGCCCAGGGGACGGGAAAATGTTCTTC.